A selection of T cell receptor beta chains follows, all from one sample in a study of cytomegalovirus exposure and HLA in healthy donors. Repertoires were generated with immunoSEQ multiplex PCR, while TCRdb's copy carries only in-frame clones and drops some. In the table there are approximately 97,000 clones, roughly 92% of which are singletons. The sequenced material came from PBMCs. The source is a woman aged 25-40 years in good health and CMV-seropositive. Both conserved end residues are trimmed from each CDR3. Size is omitted from some rows. Given values are once, few, many or a class for expanded clones.

V	J	length	size	CDR3
TRBV5-6	TRBJ1-1	14	.	ASSFLMVRYNTEAF
TRBV5-1	TRBJ2-2	13	.	ASSPVGATSGELF
TRBV7-9	TRBJ2-1	13	.	ASSLIAGAPNEQF
TRBV7-9	TRBJ2-1	13	.	ASSLETKTGPYQF
TRBV11-3	TRBJ2-7	17	.	ASSPYNADLAGVAYEQY
TRBV5-4	TRBJ2-2	13	.	ASSLSGRGTGELF
TRBV5-4	TRBJ1-5	14	.	ASSLGGGLSNQPQH
TRBV11-2	TRBJ2-1	16	once	ASSLEWPSGRIRNEQF
TRBV5-4	TRBJ1-2	12	few	ASSLTPGSYGYT
TRBV7-2	TRBJ2-1	13	.	ASSLAQGTYNEQF
TRBV6-6	TRBJ2-7	10	.	ASSYLGGPWY
TRBV18	TRBJ2-7	15	once	ASSPARTGQGTYEQY
TRBV4-3	TRBJ1-5	12	.	ASSLSTGTGPQH
TRBV6-1	TRBJ2-2	12	.	ASTGQAYTGELF
TRBV13	TRBJ2-1	13	once	ASSLVTSGDNEQF
TRBV27	TRBJ2-7	11	.	ASSSGHGYEQY
TRBV7-2	TRBJ2-7	13	.	ASSRTPGLAPEQY
TRBV7-6	TRBJ1-1	13	.	ASSRTWQLNTEAF
TRBV7-2	TRBJ1-1	13	.	ASSFRQGRDTEAF
TRBV5-5	TRBJ1-2	10	.	ASSWEGYGYT
TRBV9	TRBJ2-5	15	.	ASSARQKPEVVETQY
TRBV5-1	TRBJ1-2	12	.	ASSLLGALSGYT
TRBV5-1	TRBJ1-1	11	.	ASTPTGNTEAF
TRBV5-4	TRBJ2-7	12	.	ASSNSGSWYEQY
TRBV28	TRBJ2-5	13	.	ASSSGQRRQETQY
TRBV19	TRBJ2-7	13	.	ASTQTGGGFYEQY
TRBV28	TRBJ2-3	13	.	ASSPTSGRPDTQY
TRBV30	TRBJ2-5	13	.	AWRKGLAGTETQY
TRBV6-6	TRBJ2-3	11	once	ASRLFGADTQY
TRBV5-1	TRBJ1-1	14	.	ASSLVGQAMNTEAF
TRBV28	TRBJ2-7	13	.	ASSSPGTSSYEQY
TRBV14	TRBJ2-7	14	.	ASSYGLETGVVEQY
TRBV27	TRBJ2-1	10	.	ASSPQGNEQF
TRBV7-3	TRBJ2-2	17	.	ASSRFPGTGDANTGELF
TRBV7-9	TRBJ1-4	13	.	ASSSPTGRNEKLF
TRBV29-1	TRBJ2-7	14	.	SVEVPGQGAPYEQY
TRBV27	TRBJ2-1	10	few	ASSLGRNEQF
TRBV30	TRBJ2-7	13	.	AWSRAGVFSYEQY
TRBV7-2	TRBJ2-7	13	few	ASSPTGLAGFEQY
TRBV5-6	TRBJ2-3	13	.	ASSFWGLAGDTQY
TRBV6-6	TRBJ2-1	11	once	ASSNLVQDEQF
TRBV29-1	TRBJ2-5	12	.	SVALSGSFETQY
TRBV5-1	TRBJ2-7	12	.	ASSLGGSAYEQY
TRBV7-2	TRBJ2-5	13	.	ASSLVAGKGETQY
TRBV4-3	TRBJ2-7	17	once	ASSQDSVIGTSGTYEQY
TRBV4-2	TRBJ1-5	11	.	ASSQGRNQPQH
TRBV28	TRBJ2-3	12	.	ASTKGDYTDTQY
TRBV5-1	TRBJ2-7	13	.	ASSKDRDRGFEQY
TRBV19	TRBJ2-1	14	.	ASTPASRDGNDEQF
TRBV6-5	TRBJ2-2	13	.	AGSSYRVDTGELF
TRBV6-5	TRBJ1-5	13	.	ASSRQGNGNQPQH
TRBV6-1	TRBJ2-6	15	.	ASSDLFPSSGANVLT
TRBV28	TRBJ1-5	12	.	ASSFRGGWQPQH
TRBV5-8	TRBJ2-7	13	few	ASSLAGTGYSEQY
TRBV4-1	TRBJ2-1	17	.	ASSHLPPVGVDSYNEQF
TRBV11-2	TRBJ2-5	14	.	ASSRGGLARGETQY
TRBV5-6	TRBJ1-2	13	once	ASSAHLWGDYGYT
TRBV10-3	TRBJ2-1	13	.	AISEVAGVLNEQF
TRBV7-2	TRBJ1-1	11	.	ASSLSFTGSTF
TRBV7-2	TRBJ2-2	13	.	ASSKGLAPTGELF